The present T cell receptor (beta chain) was sequenced within a study of T cell responses to AZD1222 COVID-19 vaccine. Study observations and caveats: Reports indicate that nearly half of spike-specific TCRs are directed at unmutated variant regions. Clonal diversity was possibly underestimated, and white British individuals and females predominated among donors. Spike-specific TCR breadth and depth both grew after two AZD1222 doses.

Looked up from germline, CDR1 is SGHAT and CDR2 is FQNNGV. V shed 5 bases and J shed 4 bases, with 9 bases lying between them. There are 13 residues in the CDR3. Second-dose intervals of approximately 4 or approximately 12 weeks were pooled. The repertoire was sequenced with immunoSEQ multiplex PCR; TCRdb's copy has only in-frame clones and lacks some. The sample has 150,000 to 200,000 clones; 90% are singletons. Details on this clone: Its antigen is undetermined.

This specimen consisted of peripheral blood, obtained 28 days after the second AZD1222 dose. The sequence derives from an adult who received the AZD1222 COVID-19 vaccine. The chain carries TRBV11-2 and TRBJ1-5; the D is unclear. DNA of the CDR3: TGTGCCAGCAGCGTCCGGGGAAATCAGCCCCAGCATTTT. Protein product: CASSVRGNQPQHF.